This T cell receptor (beta chain) was observed in a study of regulatory T cells in long-lasting Graves disease. For this clonotype: One end of the junction does not line up with germline, which may come from a read error.

The CDR3 contains 14 residues. To make TCR beta libraries, researchers used iRepertoire HTBI primers and Arm-PCR of CDR3 regions. TCRdb used MiXCR to reprocess the multiplex PCR reads, holding one entry per CDR3 protein. The data show about 220,000 distinct CDR3 sequences, with approximately 20% seen just once and around 21% held by the top ten. Time point denoted: newly diagnosed GD, antithyroid drugs for less than 3 months. RNA extracted from PBMCs served as the sequencing template. Patients were from an endocrinology department in Xi'an, China. This TCR was sampled from a female donor with Graves disease. The sequenced sample was peripheral blood mononuclear cells (PBMCs), obtained at new diagnosis, from a patient treated with antithyroid drugs. The gene calls are TRBV12-3 or TRBV12-4 and TRBJ1-1, with D possibly matching TRBD1 (6 bases). CDR3 protein: CASSPSQGSTEASF. CDR3 bases: TGTGCCAGCAGTCCATCCCAGGGGAGCACTGAAGCTTCCTTT.